This T cell receptor beta chain was recorded in a study of molecular identifiers for immune sequencing clone quantification. Study-wide results and limits: More than 98% of effector molecules, versus under 1% of naive-cell molecules, belonged to clones above 20 RNA copies.

Per germline, CDR1 LNHNV and CDR2 YYDKDF (reference sequence). This CDR3 has 14 amino acids. Trimming removed 4 bases from V and 9 bases from J; junction bases left unmatched: 9. Worth noting for this clonotype: As yet, its antigen is unknown. This may be a read error, as it is one base from a much larger clone.

A single record per CDR3 protein comes from TCRdb applying MiXCR to the PCR reads. The sample yields over 600,000 distinct CDR3 sequences, 15% to 20% seen once. This sequence joins TRBV15 and TRBJ1-5; 7 bases agree with TRBD1. Sequencing used naive CD8+ T cells from blood, with Jurkat cell RNA spiked in. Noted subset: FACS-sorted CD8+CD4-CCR7+CD45RA+ naive T cells. This TCR was sampled from a human donor in good health. Some libraries in this study had Jurkat cell RNA spiked in. CDR3 coding DNA: TGTGCCACCAGCATAGTCAGGGGGAGACGGCCCCAGCATTTT. This translates into CATSIVRGRRPQHF.